The sequence of this T cell receptor (beta chain) was determined in a study of beta chain features in type 1 diabetes listed by TCRdb under 2018. Regarding the complete study: No differences in mean age, gender distribution, total cell number or subset yield were found between patients and healthy donors. A total of 90 million to 120 million sorted cells were examined across all samples, and a strong correlation was observed between cell number per subset and RNA yield. The study compared the TCRB repertoires of sorted circulating CD4+ T cell subsets in recently diagnosed type 1 diabetes patients with those in matched healthy donors. Whereas all 28 donors provided naive and central memory subsets, regulatory and stem cell-like memory subsets were isolated from just 8 patients and roughly 8 healthy donors. Study-wide conclusions, independent of this receptor: PCR might favor shorter templates, but patient and control samples were amplified and corrected together, so any skew would affect both groups equally. Naive, central memory and regulatory TCRB repertoires appeared to be more similar among patients than among healthy donors. Only small numbers of individuals were included in the HLA sub-analyses, which left unresolved whether HLA type had any influence on TCRB rearrangement. Patients with type 1 diabetes made fewer insertions and deleted more nucleotides at VDJ recombination sites, implying thymic rearrangement abnormalities. In all four CD4+ subsets, TCRB CDR3 length was moderately but significantly shorter in type 1 diabetes patients. Because cDNA was sequenced instead of genomic DNA, activated cells with high expression could be over-represented, although the groups did not differ in activation or CD3 levels.

The High Capacity cDNA Reverse Transcription Kit was used to reverse transcribe all of the isolated RNA, meaning that expressed TCRB transcripts were what got sequenced. Naive, central memory and regulatory T cell samples underwent deep immunoSEQ sequencing, averaging roughly 3.4 million total reads per sample. Sorted cells were lysed in RLT buffer, and RNA was extracted using DNase-treated RNeasy Micro or Mini kits according to cell number. To prevent cross-contamination, every cell subset was processed on its own, while patient and healthy donor samples were processed together. TCRB sequences were amplified from cDNA with the immunoSEQ multiplex PCR, producing 87-bp fragments spanning the CDR3 region. Amplicons were sequenced on the Illumina HiSeq platform. The paper's processing steps were these. PCR bias was computationally corrected using synthetic template baselines, reads within Hamming distance 2 were collapsed, and singletons that could not be merged were discarded. Reads were aligned against IMGT to assign V, D and J genes, CDR3 length and insertions or deletions at six rearrangement sites. Within each subset, clonotype counts were normalized to sorted cell number, and only after that were true diversity and Gini coefficients computed with the tcR R package. The overlap coefficient, calculated on TCRB nucleotide sequences, was used to measure repertoire sharing. The table comes from immuneACCESS by way of TCRdb, which keeps in-frame sequences with V and J called. Part of the clones is missing from these tables; in studies checked, under half for an unresolved V gene and the rest for unknown reasons. D and trimming were read from the DNA, whereas the V and J calls and clone size are those reported in that table. Present in this sample are over 150,000 clones, 8% to 8.5% of which were seen just once. More than 0.45% of the sample lies in the top ten.

Each donor gave one peripheral blood draw, about 100 mL on average, collected into heparinised tubes. A BD FACSAria II and a panel including CD45RO, CCR7, CD25, CD127, CD95 and CD27 were used to sort naive, central memory, regulatory and stem cell-like memory CD4+ T cells. A purity above 98% was achieved for all sorted populations. PBMCs were separated immediately by Lymphoprep density gradient centrifugation and were stained directly, without being cultured. So that batch effects would be minimized, each experiment stained and sorted samples in pairs, pairing one healthy donor with one patient. Taken from cysteine to phenylalanine, the CDR3 has 13 residues. Here the CDR3 DNA is all that survives: 39 bases in frame from base 1. Via the germline V gene, CDR1 is SGHVS and CDR2 FQNEAQ. The germline ends are 11 bases apart after V is trimmed by 3 bases and J by 8 bases. This clone has a handful of counts. Its antigen is currently not known. Base quality data are lacking; no much larger clone is found one base away.

The rearranged chain carries TRBV7-8 and TRBJ2-4; a weak D assignment points to TRBD2 (6 bases agree). Material: central memory CD4+ T cells from blood. The receptor was derived from a woman under 30 with type 1 diabetes. The bases are TGTGCCAGCAGCTTTGGAGAGCGGGACATTCAGTACTTC. Translated, it reads CASSFGERDIQYF.